This T cell receptor (beta chain) originates from a study of CD8+ T cells in alopecia areata. Study in general: Tofacitinib treatment spanned 6 to 18 months, with 6 months off drug afterward.

Extracted RNA was reverse transcribed into cDNA, the sequencing template. Assay: immunoSEQ multiplex PCR; the TCRdb copy retains only in-frame clones and omits some. The sample has around 150,000 clones, about 60% seen once. The CDR3 runs 13 residues. Trimming stripped 4 bases from V and 7 bases from J, with 10 bases between. Germline loops: CDR1 MGHRA, CDR2 YSYEKL. Treatment reported: oral pan-JAK inhibitor, 5-10 mg twice daily. Of note for this clone: As yet, its antigen is unknown.

Study outcomes and limitations: In scalp and blood, many expanded lesional clones persisted during tofacitinib.

The sequence was collected from a human donor with alopecia areata. This sample comprised CD4+ T cells sorted from blood, obtained at week 24, from a patient treated with tofacitinib. V is TRBV4-1 and J is TRBJ2-2, with D uncertain. The CDR3 reads CASSPLGIGELFF. The CDR3, as DNA: TGCGCCAGCAGCCCGCTTGGGATCGGGGAGCTGTTTTTT.